The text below deals with one T cell receptor (beta chain). Its specificity is not known. Germline V gene data show CDR1 as SGHTA and CDR2 as FQGTGA. The CDR3 is made up of 16 amino acids. V lost 1 base and J lost 0, with 10 bases in between. The TCRbeta library incorporated unique molecular identifiers. From the PCR reads, TCRdb called clonotypes with MiXCR, one entry per CDR3 protein. The top ten hold roughly 31% of the sample, which has about 980,000 distinct CDR3 sequences, about 30% seen once. The data were obtained in a study of T-cell reconstitution after alpha-beta-depleted transplantation in children. General study points: The authors attributed T-cell counts and diversity one year after transplant mostly to newly produced T cells. Surviving recipient T cells and thymic progenitors accounted for the high day-60 TCRbeta diversity observed in some patients. The origin of alpha-beta T cells about two months after transplant was reportedly several hundred expanded graft clones.

The input for sequencing was PBMCs, mostly from graft donor cells, taken 360 days after TCRalphabeta/CD19-depleted stem cell transplant. This chain joins TRBV7-3 and TRBJ2-1; D may be TRBD2 (6 bases). The receptor was isolated from a boy under two years old who had a stem cell transplant for SCID, so the T cells may come from the graft donor. CDR3 region: CASSLMEGSSYNEQFF. The CDR3 DNA follows: TGTGCCAGCAGCTTAATGGAGGGGAGCTCCTACAATGAGCAGTTCTTC.